These T cell receptor beta chains were read from a single sample in a study of T cells in Graves' hyperthyroidism and ophthalmopathy. TCRdb re-analysed the multiplex PCR reads in MiXCR, keeping a single row per CDR3 protein. Of hundreds of thousands of distinct CDR3 sequences in the sample, around 21% are singletons; the top ten hold around a third. The sample comprised blood. These receptors were obtained from a man younger than 40 with Graves' ophthalmopathy. The CDR3 runs from the conserved cysteine through the conserved F or W. Fields, in order: clone size, J gene, V gene, D gene, CDR3 length, CDR3 protein, CDR3 DNA. The D gene is left open where the match is weak. A row's size may be missing; if present it is once, few, many or a size class.

few TRBJ2-7 TRBV5-1 TRBD2 16 CASSWTSGLPSYEQYF TGCGCCAGCAGCTGGACTAGCGGGTTACCGTCCTACGAGCAGTACTTC
few TRBJ2-3 TRBV29-1 . 12 CSVETRTDTQYF TGCAGCGTTGAGACACGCACAGATACGCAGTATTTT
many TRBJ2-1 TRBV28 TRBD1 17 CASTVRQGKTGYNEQFF TGTGCCAGCACCGTACGACAGGGCAAAACCGGCTACAATGAGCAGTTCTTC
many TRBJ2-7 TRBV20-1 . 15 CSARRTGRGDASQYF TGCAGTGCTAGGAGAACGGGACGAGGGGACGCATCGCAGTACTTC
. TRBJ2-1 TRBV11-2 TRBD1 15 CASSFHRGPGNEQFF TGTGCCAGCAGCTTCCACAGGGGGCCAGGCAATGAGCAGTTCTTC
few TRBJ1-4 TRBV3-1 TRBD1 16 CASSRKQGATNEKLFF TGTGCCAGCAGCCGGAAACAGGGGGCGACTAATGAAAAACTGTTTTTT
. TRBJ2-1 TRBV3-1 TRBD2 17 CASSQDLREGPYNEQFF TGTGCCAGCAGCCAAGATCTACGGGAGGGCCCGTACAATGAGCAGTTCTTC
. TRBJ1-4 TRBV5-1 TRBD1 14 CASSSGQGDEKLFF TGCGCCAGCAGTTCGGGACAGGGGGATGAAAAACTGTTTTTT
. TRBJ2-7 TRBV7-2 TRBD2 20 CASSLFSPRLAGALLWEQYF TGTGCCAGCAGCCTGTTTAGTCCCCGACTAGCGGGAGCACTACTATGGGAGCAGTACTTC
many TRBJ1-5 TRBV2 . 13 CASSRMSNQPQHF TGTGCCAGCAGTAGGATGAGCAATCAGCCCCAGCATTTT
. TRBJ2-1 TRBV27 . 14 CASSLSHRLNEQFF TGTGCCAGCAGTTTATCGCACCGACTCAATGAGCAGTTCTTC
. TRBJ2-3 TRBV7-3 . 15 CASSPGTHGADTQYF TGTGCCAGCAGCCCCGGGACGCACGGGGCAGATACGCAGTATTTT
. TRBJ1-6 TRBV5-1 . 12 CASSWGNSPLHF TGCGCCAGCAGCTGGGGTAATTCACCCCTCCACTTT
. TRBJ1-5 TRBV20-1 . 12 CSAPRPNQPQHF TGCAGTGCTCCTCGACCTAATCAGCCCCAGCATTTT
few TRBJ2-7 TRBV7-9 TRBD2 14 CASSLSGIAYEQYF TGTGCCAGCAGCCTTAGCGGGATAGCCTACGAGCAGTACTTC
many TRBJ2-1 TRBV11-3 . 13 CASSLGRINEQFF TGTGCCAGCAGCTTAGGACGCATCAATGAGCAGTTCTTC
. TRBJ1-4 TRBV6-6 . 13 CASSYSGVGKLFF TGTGCCAGCAGTTACTCGGGGGTCGGAAAACTGTTTTTT
many TRBJ2-7 TRBV2 TRBD1 13 CASMRGQGLKQYF TGTGCCAGCATGAGGGGACAGGGGTTGAAGCAGTACTTC
few TRBJ1-4 TRBV6-1 . 15 CASSSLGGPNEKLFF TGTGCCAGCAGTTCCCTCGGGGGGCCTAATGAAAAACTGTTTTTT
few TRBJ1-2 TRBV20-1 TRBD1 16 CSAGGTAPQLGYGYTF TGCAGTGCTGGCGGGACAGCTCCCCAATTGGGCTATGGCTACACCTTC
. TRBJ2-3 TRBV20-1 TRBD2 15 CSAGVAGGVTDTQYF TGCAGTGCTGGGGTAGCGGGAGGCGTCACAGATACGCAGTATTTT
few TRBJ2-6 TRBV12-3/TRBV12-4 . 17 CASSLGGLRSGANVLTF TGTGCCAGCAGTTTAGGGGGCCTCAGGTCTGGGGCCAACGTCCTGACTTTC
many TRBJ2-3 TRBV12-3/TRBV12-4 TRBD2 14 CASSIAGTEDTQYF TGTGCCAGCAGCATAGCGGGGACCGAAGATACGCAGTATTTT
many TRBJ1-1 TRBV11-2 . 13 CASSLVGGRVAFF TGTGCCAGCAGCTTAGTGGGCGGCAGGGTTGCTTTCTTT
. TRBJ1-5 TRBV2 TRBD1 18 CASTYFTGTGERVQPQHF TGTGCCAGCACTTATTTTACCGGGACAGGGGAACGCGTTCAGCCCCAGCATTTT
many TRBJ1-2 TRBV11-3 . 12 CASSLRAYGYTF TGTGCCAGCAGCTTAAGAGCCTATGGCTACACCTTC
many TRBJ1-1 TRBV6-1 . 15 CASSEQRGENTEAFF TGTGCCAGCAGTGAACAGAGGGGCGAGAACACTGAAGCTTTCTTT
. TRBJ2-4 TRBV15 TRBD2 18 CATSRDWSTSGRKNIQYF TGTGCCACCAGCAGAGATTGGTCGACTAGCGGGAGGAAAAACATTCAGTACTTC
many TRBJ1-5 TRBV18 . 14 CASSPPQENQPQHF TGTGCCAGCTCACCTCCTCAGGAAAATCAGCCCCAGCATTTT
. TRBJ2-1 TRBV4-1 . 16 CASSAEVVASYNEQFF TGCGCCAGCAGCGCGGAGGTGGTGGCTTCCTACAATGAGCAGTTCTTC
. TRBJ1-2 TRBV30 . 14 CACPRVGRTYGYTF TGTGCCTGCCCTAGAGTTGGGCGGACCTATGGCTACACCTTC
once TRBJ2-4 TRBV5-4 . 16 CASSSGQGGGKNIQYF TGTGCCAGCAGCTCTGGACAGGGAGGGGGAAAAAACATTCAGTACTTC
many TRBJ2-3 TRBV7-3 TRBD1 14 CASSSGQGFDTQYF TGTGCCAGCAGCTCAGGACAGGGGTTTGATACGCAGTATTTT
. TRBJ2-2 TRBV9 TRBD2 16 CASSVMSGGNTGELVF TGTGCCAGCAGCGTAATGAGCGGGGGGAACACCGGGGAGCTGGTTTTT
many TRBJ1-6 TRBV30 TRBD1 12 CAWRTGVAALHF TGTGCCTGGAGAACAGGGGTGGCAGCCCTCCACTTT
. TRBJ1-5 TRBV20-1 TRBD1 15 CSASGQGFENQPQHF TGCAGTGCCAGTGGACAGGGGTTCGAAAATCAGCCCCAGCATTTT
. TRBJ2-7 TRBV9 . 15 CASSVLPTLDGEQYF TGTGCCAGCAGCGTATTGCCCACCCTCGACGGCGAGCAGTACTTC
few TRBJ1-6 TRBV9 . 15 CASSVSGGNNSPLHF TGTGCCAGCAGCGTTAGCGGGGGGAACAATTCACCCCTCCACTTT
. TRBJ2-1 TRBV7-6 . 16 CASSSMVPGSYNEQFF TGTGCCAGCAGCTCAATGGTCCCGGGCTCCTACAATGAGCAGTTCTTC
many TRBJ2-5 TRBV28 TRBD2 12 CASTSGRQTQYF TGTGCCAGCACTAGCGGGAGGCAGACCCAGTACTTC
few TRBJ2-1 TRBV7-8 . 12 CASSLTGQEQFF TGTGCCAGCAGCTTAACGGGGCAGGAGCAGTTCTTC
few TRBJ2-3 TRBV6-5 . 17 CASSYSRGPSATDTQYF TGTGCCAGCAGTTACTCGAGGGGCCCTAGTGCTACAGATACGCAGTATTTT
few TRBJ2-1 TRBV10-3 TRBD2 16 CAISEGTSGSYNEQFF TGTGCCATCAGTGAGGGGACTAGCGGTTCCTACAATGAGCAGTTCTTC
few TRBJ1-2 TRBV9 . 15 CASSVGGAANYGYTF TGTGCCAGCAGCGTAGGAGGGGCAGCTAACTATGGCTACACCTTC
few TRBJ1-3 TRBV20-1 . 14 CSALTRGAGNTIYF TGCAGTGCCTTAACGAGAGGGGCGGGAAACACCATATATTTT
many TRBJ1-2 TRBV7-9 TRBD1 15 CASSSETGMGYGYTF TGTGCCAGCAGCTCCGAGACAGGGATGGGCTATGGCTACACCTTC
few TRBJ2-6 TRBV2 . 14 CASSESSGANVLTF TGTGCCAGCAGTGAAAGCTCTGGGGCCAACGTCCTGACTTTC
many TRBJ2-7 TRBV12-3/TRBV12-4 TRBD1 13 CASTRTGGSEQYF TGTGCCAGCACTAGGACAGGGGGCAGCGAGCAGTACTTC
. TRBJ2-7 TRBV13 . 14 CASSARTESYEQYF TGTGCCAGCAGCGCCCGGACAGAATCCTACGAGCAGTACTTC
. TRBJ2-7 TRBV12-3/TRBV12-4 TRBD2 13 CASTRTSPYEQYF TGTGCCAGCACGCGGACTAGCCCCTACGAGCAGTACTTC
. TRBJ1-6 TRBV5-8 . 16 CASSNARDSYNSPLHF TGTGCCAGCAGCAATGCGAGGGATAGCTATAATTCACCCCTCCACTTT
many TRBJ1-1 TRBV27 . 16 CASSLSSVLGNTEAFF TGTGCCAGCAGTTTATCGAGCGTCCTGGGGAACACTGAAGCTTTCTTT
few TRBJ2-7 TRBV7-9 . 12 CASSLNEYEQYF TGTGCCAGCAGCTTAAATGAGTACGAGCAGTACTTC
many TRBJ2-7 TRBV6-1 . 14 CASSSPQSSYEQYF TGTGCCAGCAGTTCCCCACAGAGCTCCTACGAGCAGTACTTC
. TRBJ1-2 TRBV28 TRBD1 14 CASSDQGGNYGYTF TGTGCCAGCAGTGACCAGGGGGGGAACTATGGCTACACCTTC
few TRBJ1-2 TRBV10-1 TRBD1 13 CASTEDRVGGYTF TGCGCCAGCACCGAGGACAGGGTAGGGGGCTACACCTTC
. TRBJ2-7 TRBV4-1 . 15 CASSQSPGLGYEQYF TGCGCCAGCAGCCAATCGCCGGGTTTGGGTTACGAGCAGTACTTC
. TRBJ2-7 TRBV20-1 TRBD2 17 CSASYSWGSGRAGEQCF TGCAGTGCTAGTTACTCGTGGGGGAGCGGGAGGGCCGGCGAGCAGTGCTTC
few TRBJ1-6 TRBV20-1 TRBD1 17 CSAREAGGAFYNSPLHF TGCAGTGCTAGAGAGGCAGGGGGCGCGTTTTATAATTCACCCCTCCACTTT